The 9 T cell receptor beta chains below come from one sample, sequenced in a study of human T cells and chemical hapten exposure. Indicated time point: patch test 2, 6 weeks after DPC sensitization. The treatment is: therapeutic diphenylcyclopropenone sensitization with weekly scalp DPC. MiXCR was run by TCRdb on the RACE reads, yielding one entry per CDR3 protein. The sample holds 96,000 or so distinct CDR3 sequences, about a tenth seen once. The source material was whole blood, sampled in connection with sensitization to the hapten diphenylcyclopropenone (DPC). These receptors were collected from a woman in her thirties or forties with alopecia areata. Some clones in this sample may be carry-over from other donors' samples.

This clonotype has at least ten counts. The chain has TRBV5-1 and TRBJ2-1; 9 bases agree with TRBD2. The CDR3 sequence is 16 residues long. The junction had 7 bases not matched to a gene; V was cut back by 4 bases and J by 2 bases. Germline V gene lookup returns CDR1 SGHRS and CDR2 YFSETQ. The CDR3 here is CASSPLAGEAYNEQFF. DNA of the CDR3: TGCGCCAGCAGCCCGTTAGCGGGAGAAGCCTACAATGAGCAGTTCTTC.

A few counts support this clonotype. This chain links TRBV6-2 or TRBV6-3 with TRBJ1-1; D not resolved. The V end was cut by 5 bases, the J end by 1 base, with 5 bases between. The CDR3 is 12 amino acids. CDR1 is MNHEY, CDR2 SVGEGT, per germline. CDR3 coding DNA: TGTGCCAGCAGTCCACGGAACACTGAAGCTTTCTTT. Translating it yields CASSPRNTEAFF.

This clonotype was counted many times. The chain links TRBV28 to TRBJ1-5, with TRBD1 as a possible D gene (6 bases). The V end lost 7 bases, the J end lost 6 bases, and 22 bases lay between the germline ends. This CDR3 spans 16 amino acids. Germline CDR1 MDHEN, CDR2 SYDVKM. CDR3 bases: TGTGCCAGCACCCCCCTGGCCAGGGGTGAGGGTCAGCCCCAGCATTTT. It is translated as CASTPLARGEGQPQHF. Variable domain in full (rest from reference TRBV28 and TRBJ1-5): DVKVTQSSRYLVKRTGEKVFLECVQDMDHENMFWYRQDPGLGLRLIYFSYDVKMKEKGDIPEGYSVSREKKERFSLILESASTNQTSMYLCASTPLARGEGQPQHFGDGTRLSIL.

This clonotype was recorded a few times. This sequence joins TRBV5-1 and TRBJ1-2; 9 positions match TRBD1. The trim removed 4 bases at V and 4 bases at J, leaving 11 bases unmatched. Germline V gene lookup returns CDR1 SGHRS and CDR2 YFSETQ. The CDR3 has 16 residues. The CDR3 DNA sequence: TGCGCCAGCAGCAGGACAGGGGATTCGGTAGGCTATGGCTACACCTTC. Translation gives CASSRTGDSVGYGYTF.

This clonotype was picked up many times. The gene calls are TRBV4-3 and TRBJ2-7; possibly TRBD2 for D (6 bases). The germline V gene has CDR1 LGHNA and CDR2 YSLEER. The CDR3 covers 16 residues. With 0 bases removed from V and 2 bases from J, the gap between germline ends came to 14 bases. The CDR3, as DNA: TGCGCCAGCAGCCAAGATTATACGGGGACTCCCTACGAGCAGTACTTC. It yields the protein CASSQDYTGTPYEQYF.

This clonotype was picked up a small number of times. The CDR3 DNA is TGTGCCAGCAGCATTACAGGGGGCACCGGGGAGCTGTTTTTT. This encodes CASSITGGTGELFF. The rearrangement uses TRBV28 and TRBJ2-2, with TRBD1 matching over 8 bases. The CDR3 length is 14 residues. Per germline, CDR1 MDHEN and CDR2 SYDVKM. V lost 6 bases and J lost 4; bases outside the gene matches: 4.

This clonotype was observed many times. The chain couples TRBV6-2 or TRBV6-3 to TRBJ2-2; D assignment may be TRBD1 or TRBD2 (5 bases each). This CDR3 contains 12 residues. Trimming shortened V by 6 bases and J by 5 bases, and 7 bases separated the two germline ends. Germline V gene lookup returns CDR1 MNHEY and CDR2 SVGEGT. The DNA of the CDR3 is TGTGCCAGCAGGAGGGGAACCGGGGAGCTGTTTTTT. It encodes CASRRGTGELFF.

This clonotype was observed a handful of times. The rearrangement joins TRBV19 to TRBJ2-3; either TRBD1 or TRBD2 may supply D (5 bases each). This CDR3 is built from 15 residues. Trimming pared 0 bases from V and 9 bases from J, leaving 16 bases between. The germline V gene encodes CDR1 LNHDA and CDR2 SQIVND (reference sequence). The CDR3 nucleotides are TGTGCCAGTAGTATAGATCACTTGGGACGGGGAACGCAGTATTTT. Translated, it gives CASSIDHLGRGTQYF.

This clonotype was seen only a few times. The gene calls are TRBV24-1 and TRBJ2-1; D is unclear. The V gene lost 2 bases and the J gene lost 5 bases, with 9 bases spanning the gap. The CDR3 runs 14 residues. The germline V gene encodes CDR1 KGHDR and CDR2 SFDVKD. The CDR3 sequence: CATSDSQRDNEQFF. For the CDR3, the DNA is TGTGCCACCAGTGATTCCCAGCGAGACAATGAGCAGTTCTTC.